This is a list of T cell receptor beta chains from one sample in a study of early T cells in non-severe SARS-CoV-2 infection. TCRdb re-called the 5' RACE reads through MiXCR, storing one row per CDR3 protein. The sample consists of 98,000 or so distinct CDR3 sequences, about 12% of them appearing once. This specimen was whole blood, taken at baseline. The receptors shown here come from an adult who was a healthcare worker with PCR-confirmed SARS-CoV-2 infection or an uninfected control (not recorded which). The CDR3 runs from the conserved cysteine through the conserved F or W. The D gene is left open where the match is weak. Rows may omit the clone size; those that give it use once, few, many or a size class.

cdr3_nt: TGTGCCAGCACTCGGACTCCTGGGGGTGAAAAACTGTTTTTT; cdr3_aa: CASTRTPGGEKLFF; d_call: NA; clone_size: many; v_call: TRBV12-3/TRBV12-4; j_call: TRBJ1-4
cdr3_nt: TGTGCCAGCAGCTTAGGTTTAGGGACTAGCTACGAGCAGTACTTC; cdr3_aa: CASSLGLGTSYEQYF; d_call: TRBD2; clone_size: few; v_call: TRBV7-2; j_call: TRBJ2-7
cdr3_nt: TGTGCCAGCAGTTGGCCCCCCAGGGGACTGAACACTGAAGCTTTCTTT; cdr3_aa: CASSWPPRGLNTEAFF; d_call: NA; clone_size: NA; v_call: TRBV28; j_call: TRBJ1-1
cdr3_nt: TGTGCCAGCAGTGGAGGGGACCAGCAGTACTTC; cdr3_aa: CASSGGDQQYF; d_call: NA; clone_size: few; v_call: TRBV28; j_call: TRBJ2-7
cdr3_nt: TGTGCCAGCAGTCTCGGGACAGGGGAAGACGAGCAGTACTTC; cdr3_aa: CASSLGTGEDEQYF; d_call: TRBD1; clone_size: NA; v_call: TRBV6-5; j_call: TRBJ2-7
cdr3_nt: TGTGCCAGCAGCCGAGGACAGGGGCTTGCCTACGAGCAGTACTTC; cdr3_aa: CASSRGQGLAYEQYF; d_call: TRBD1; clone_size: many; v_call: TRBV9; j_call: TRBJ2-7
cdr3_nt: TGCAGTGCTAGAAAGGCCCAGACTACTCACTACGAGCAGTACTTC; cdr3_aa: CSARKAQTTHYEQYF; d_call: NA; clone_size: NA; v_call: TRBV20-1; j_call: TRBJ2-7
cdr3_nt: TGTGCTAGCAGCTTCCGTGTAGGATCTTACAATGAGCAGTTCTTC; cdr3_aa: CASSFRVGSYNEQFF; d_call: NA; clone_size: few; v_call: TRBV7-7; j_call: TRBJ2-1
cdr3_nt: TGTGCCACCAGTGCCGCCGCGGCAGGGGCGGACCAAGAGACCCAGTACTTC; cdr3_aa: CATSAAAAGADQETQYF; d_call: NA; clone_size: few; v_call: TRBV24-1; j_call: TRBJ2-5
cdr3_nt: TGTGCCAGCATGATAGCGGGGGGGAGGAATGAGCAGTTCTTC; cdr3_aa: CASMIAGGRNEQFF; d_call: TRBD2; clone_size: few; v_call: TRBV6-1; j_call: TRBJ2-1
cdr3_nt: TGCAGCGCTATACTAGCGGGAGATACGCAGTATTTT; cdr3_aa: CSAILAGDTQYF; d_call: TRBD2; clone_size: many; v_call: TRBV29-1; j_call: TRBJ2-3
cdr3_nt: TGTGCCAGCAGTCCCTCCGGCCTGTCTAGGCATTTT; cdr3_aa: CASSPSGLSRHF; d_call: NA; clone_size: many; v_call: TRBV2; j_call: TRBJ1-5
cdr3_nt: TGTGCCAGCAGCTTAACCCCCAGGGGAGGCACCGGGGAGCTGTTTTTT; cdr3_aa: CASSLTPRGGTGELFF; d_call: NA; clone_size: NA; v_call: TRBV7-3; j_call: TRBJ2-2
cdr3_nt: TGTGCTAGTGGTTCATGGGTCCAAGAGACCCAGTACTTC; cdr3_aa: CASGSWVQETQYF; d_call: NA; clone_size: many; v_call: TRBV12-5; j_call: TRBJ2-5
cdr3_nt: TGTGCCAGCAGTTCCGCGTTCGTCGACTATGGCTACACCTTC; cdr3_aa: CASSSAFVDYGYTF; d_call: NA; clone_size: NA; v_call: TRBV12-3/TRBV12-4; j_call: TRBJ1-2
cdr3_nt: TGTGCCAGCAGTTTTTGGGACAGGGGGCTATCGGGTGAAAAACTGTTTTTT; cdr3_aa: CASSFWDRGLSGEKLFF; d_call: TRBD1; clone_size: NA; v_call: TRBV12-3/TRBV12-4; j_call: TRBJ1-4
cdr3_nt: TGCAGCGGAGGGGAAGATACGCAGTATTTT; cdr3_aa: CSGGEDTQYF; d_call: NA; clone_size: NA; v_call: TRBV29-1; j_call: TRBJ2-3
cdr3_nt: TGTGCCAGCAGCTTAATCAGGGGAGCGAGTGAAGCTTTCTTT; cdr3_aa: CASSLIRGASEAFF; d_call: NA; clone_size: NA; v_call: TRBV7-3; j_call: TRBJ1-1
cdr3_nt: TGTGCCAGCAGCCAAGGCGGACAGTACCAAGAGACCCAGTACTTC; cdr3_aa: CASSQGGQYQETQYF; d_call: NA; clone_size: NA; v_call: TRBV3-1; j_call: TRBJ2-5
cdr3_nt: TGTGCCAGCAGCAAGTCAGGGCTCGAGCAGTACTTC; cdr3_aa: CASSKSGLEQYF; d_call: NA; clone_size: few; v_call: TRBV11-1; j_call: TRBJ2-7
cdr3_nt: TGTGCCAGCAGCTTGGATCGGACCGACGGACACGAGCAGTACTTC; cdr3_aa: CASSLDRTDGHEQYF; d_call: NA; clone_size: many; v_call: TRBV11-3; j_call: TRBJ2-7
cdr3_nt: TGTGCCAGCTCAACCATCCTAGCGGGAGAAGAGACCCAGTACTTC; cdr3_aa: CASSTILAGEETQYF; d_call: TRBD2; clone_size: NA; v_call: TRBV18; j_call: TRBJ2-5
cdr3_nt: TGTGCCAGCAGTGAAGGGCGGGCCTACACCGGGGAGCTGTTTTTT; cdr3_aa: CASSEGRAYTGELFF; d_call: NA; clone_size: few; v_call: TRBV2; j_call: TRBJ2-2
cdr3_nt: TGTGCCAGCAGTTTAGGAGGGGGCACAGGGTCAAACACTGAAGCTTTCTTT; cdr3_aa: CASSLGGGTGSNTEAFF; d_call: TRBD1; clone_size: NA; v_call: TRBV28; j_call: TRBJ1-1
cdr3_nt: TGTGCCAGCAGTTTCGAGGGGGTGAACACTGAAGCTTTCTTT; cdr3_aa: CASSFEGVNTEAFF; d_call: NA; clone_size: few; v_call: TRBV12-3/TRBV12-4; j_call: TRBJ1-1
cdr3_nt: TGTGCCAGCAGTCAGACCGGTAGCTCTGGAAACACCATATATTTT; cdr3_aa: CASSQTGSSGNTIYF; d_call: NA; clone_size: NA; v_call: TRBV6-5; j_call: TRBJ1-3